This T cell receptor (beta chain) was profiled in a study of control samples from healthy donors and cancer patients. Germline trimming cut 4 bases from V and 7 bases from J; bases unmatched to any gene: 10. Germline values: CDR1 SGHTA, CDR2 FQGTGA. The CDR3 consists of 15 residues. Some clones are missing from TCRdb's copy, which holds only in-frame ones; the method was immunoSEQ multiplex PCR. The sample has some 20,000 clones; roughly 85% are singletons. The chain combines TRBV7-3 with TRBJ2-4; 7 positions agree with TRBD1. This clonotype was sampled from a man of 80 years or more with head and neck cancer. The sequenced sample was PBMCs. CDR3 protein: CASSSTTGSGNIQYF. The CDR3 DNA is TGTGCCAGCAGCTCCACGACAGGGTCTGGGAACATTCAGTACTTC. Full variable domain (outside the CDR3, taken from reference TRBV7-3 and TRBJ2-4): GAGVSQTPSNKVTEKGKYVELRCDPISGHTALYWYRQSLGQGPEFLIYFQGTGAADDSGLPNDRFFAVRPEGSVSTLKIQRTERGDSAVYLCASSSTTGSGNIQYFGAGTRLSVL.